Listed below are T cell receptor beta chains from one sample, sequenced in a study of OX40 agonist ivuxolimab in advanced cancers. The method was immunoSEQ multiplex PCR; TCRdb's version includes in-frame clones alone and lacks a portion of them. The sample has 65,000 to 85,000 clones; about 81% are singletons. Specimen: CD4+ or CD8+ T cells sorted from blood, collected in a trial of the OX40 agonist ivuxolimab. These receptor sequences come from an adult with an advanced solid tumor such as melanoma, head and neck, liver or kidney cancer. Each CDR3 is given with its conserved first and last residue. The order of the fields is D gene, V gene, J gene, clone size, CDR3 DNA, CDR3 protein. A D gene is named only where the DNA matches it firmly. Expanded clones are given a class, and other clones once, few, many or no size at all.

D: NA
V: TRBV12-5
J: TRBJ2-7
size: NA
DNA: TGTGCTAGTGGTTTGGTATGGCTGGGGGAGCAGTACTTC
CDR3: CASGLVWLGEQYF

D: NA
V: TRBV29-1
J: TRBJ2-5
size: few
DNA: TGCAGCATCACCGATGAGGGGCTCCTCGCCAGGAGCCAGTACTTC
CDR3: CSITDEGLLARSQYF

D: TRBD1
V: TRBV4-1
J: TRBJ2-7
size: NA
DNA: TGCGCCAGCAGCCAAGTAGGCAGGGGGAGATACGAGCAGTACTTC
CDR3: CASSQVGRGRYEQYF

D: NA
V: TRBV5-1
J: TRBJ1-1
size: few
DNA: TGCGCCAGCAGGACGGCAGGGGTGAACACTGAAGCTTTCTTT
CDR3: CASRTAGVNTEAFF

D: TRBD2
V: TRBV19
J: TRBJ2-1
size: NA
DNA: TGTGCCAGTAGTATCAGACTAGCGGGGGGGGATGAGCAGTTCTTC
CDR3: CASSIRLAGGDEQFF

D: TRBD2
V: TRBV10-2
J: TRBJ2-1
size: NA
DNA: TGCGCCAGCAGTGAGTTCTTTAGGACTAGCGGATACTACAATGAGCAGTTCTTC
CDR3: CASSEFFRTSGYYNEQFF

D: NA
V: TRBV7-2
J: TRBJ1-3
size: NA
DNA: TGTGCCAGCAGCGACAGAAACTCTGGAAACACCATATATTTT
CDR3: CASSDRNSGNTIYF

D: NA
V: TRBV6-6
J: TRBJ2-5
size: NA
DNA: TGTGCCAGCAGTTACGAGGCGGGGGAGACCCAGTACTTC
CDR3: CASSYEAGETQYF

D: NA
V: TRBV6-5
J: TRBJ2-7
size: once
DNA: TGTGCCAGCAGAAATCGGACACCCAGGGAGAGCGAGCAGTACTTC
CDR3: CASRNRTPRESEQYF

D: NA
V: TRBV6-1
J: TRBJ1-5
size: NA
DNA: TGTGCCAGCAGTATTCTCGACCGGGCCAATCAGCCCCAGCATTTT
CDR3: CASSILDRANQPQHF

D: NA
V: TRBV19
J: TRBJ1-3
size: NA
DNA: TGTGCCAGTAGTACCGCTCTGGGGAGGACGCGAAACACCATATATTTT
CDR3: CASSTALGRTRNTIYF

D: TRBD1
V: TRBV19
J: TRBJ1-5
size: once
DNA: TGTGCCAGTAGTATAGTCGGGACAGGAAGCAATCAGCCCCAGCATTTT
CDR3: CASSIVGTGSNQPQHF

D: TRBD2
V: TRBV5-1
J: TRBJ2-3
size: once
DNA: TGCGCCAGCAGCTTGGGGACTAGCGGTCACACAGATACGCAGTATTTT
CDR3: CASSLGTSGHTDTQYF

D: NA
V: TRBV6-5
J: TRBJ1-6
size: NA
DNA: TGTGCCAGCAGTTCCGCCGGCCAGGATTCACCCCTCCACTTT
CDR3: CASSSAGQDSPLHF

D: NA
V: TRBV11-2
J: TRBJ1-1
size: NA
DNA: TGTGCCAGCAGCGCGGACAGAAAGGACACTGAAGCTTTCTTT
CDR3: CASSADRKDTEAFF

D: NA
V: TRBV7-2
J: TRBJ1-5
size: NA
DNA: TGTGCCAGCAGCTCCCCGGGGGGCCTCAATCAGCCCCAGCATTTT
CDR3: CASSSPGGLNQPQHF

D: NA
V: TRBV9
J: TRBJ1-1
size: NA
DNA: TGTGCCAGCAGCGCGGCGGGGGGAGTTGGTGTAGCTTTCTTT
CDR3: CASSAAGGVGVAFF

D: NA
V: TRBV19
J: TRBJ2-1
size: once
DNA: TGTGCCAGCTCCCCCAGGGGTAACAATGAGCAGTTCTTC
CDR3: CASSPRGNNEQFF

D: NA
V: TRBV27
J: TRBJ2-5
size: NA
DNA: TGTGCCAGCAGTTTATACAGGGCTGAGGAGACCCAGTACTTC
CDR3: CASSLYRAEETQYF

D: NA
V: TRBV4-3
J: TRBJ1-1
size: NA
DNA: TGCGCCAGCAGCCCCGGGACATATTTGAACACTGAAGCTTTCTTT
CDR3: CASSPGTYLNTEAFF

D: NA
V: TRBV7-2
J: TRBJ2-3
size: NA
DNA: TGTGCCAGCAACCAGAGACTAGATACGCAGTATTTT
CDR3: CASNQRLDTQYF

D: NA
V: TRBV29-1
J: TRBJ1-1
size: NA
DNA: TGCAGCGTTGAACGACAATTGAACACTGAAGCTTTCTTT
CDR3: CSVERQLNTEAFF

D: TRBD1
V: TRBV6-6
J: TRBJ2-5
size: NA
DNA: TGTGCCAGCAGTTACCCTCAAACACAGGGGGGAGAGACCCAGTACTTC
CDR3: CASSYPQTQGGETQYF